This TCR beta chain was captured by sequencing in a study of cytomegalovirus exposure and HLA in healthy donors. Study findings and constraints: In vitro confirmation showed a few CMV-associated chains to be CMV antigen specific. Rates of TCR association differed by HLA locus in a later analysis, with DRB1 highest and HLA-C lowest. The authors enumerated 150 to 200 TCR beta chains as linked to cytomegalovirus. Analysis was carried out at a later point, and it linked a missense DCLRE1C variant to TCR beta V- and J-gene trimming.

Details on this clone: Its specificity is not known.

This CDR3 region has 15 residues. Looked up from germline, CDR1 is SGHTA and CDR2 is FQGTGA. V gave up 0 bases and J gave up 8 bases; unmatched junction bases: 2. The PCR had 60 Vbeta and 13 Jbeta primers. Sequencing was performed with immunoSEQ multiplex PCR; in TCRdb, only in-frame clones are kept and a portion is missing. Here the sample spans about 42,000 clones, roughly 47% being singletons. This receptor was obtained from a human donor in good health. The V and J genes are TRBV7-3 and TRBJ2-1; TRBD2 agrees at 12 bases. Input material: PBMCs. The CDR3 is CASSLTTSGRYEQFF. Here the CDR3 DNA reads TGTGCCAGCAGCTTAACGACTAGCGGGAGATATGAGCAGTTCTTC.